The rows below give T cell receptor beta chains drawn from one sample of a study of cytomegalovirus exposure and HLA in healthy donors. Profiled with immunoSEQ multiplex PCR; TCRdb holds only in-frame clones, not every one. The table has 130,000 to 150,000 clones, around nine tenths seen once. The material sequenced was PBMCs. The receptors originated from a woman aged 18-29 years in good health and CMV-seropositive. Both conserved end residues are part of each CDR3. Each record gives: CDR3 length, V gene, D gene, clone size, J gene, CDR3 DNA, CDR3 protein. D genes are given only for firm matches. Rows may omit the clone size; those that give it use once, few, many or a size class.

>17|TRBV4-2|TRBD1|NA|TRBJ1-5
TGTGCCAGCAGCCAAGTAAGCGTCAGGGGGCCCAATCAGCCCCAGCATTTT
CASSQVSVRGPNQPQHF
>13|TRBV30|NA|NA|TRBJ2-2
TGTGCCTGGAGGCGGGGACGCGACGGGGAGCTGTTTTTT
CAWRRGRDGELFF
>10|TRBV19|NA|NA|TRBJ1-1
TGTGCCAGTAGCGGACATAGAGCTTTCTTT
CASSGHRAFF
>18|TRBV4-3|TRBD2|NA|TRBJ2-5
TGCGCCAGCAGCCAAGACGTCCCCAGACTAGCGGGGGATCGGACCCAGTACTTC
CASSQDVPRLAGDRTQYF
>18|TRBV6-1|NA|NA|TRBJ2-2
TGTGCCAGCAGTGTGGAGGGGCCAGACTCGCACAACACCGGGGAGCTGTTTTTT
CASSVEGPDSHNTGELFF
>18|TRBV27|NA|NA|TRBJ2-7
TGTGCCAGCAGTTCGTCACCTCCACACACACCTGCGGACTACGAGCAGTACTTC
CASSSSPPHTPADYEQYF
>16|TRBV9|TRBD1|NA|TRBJ1-6
TGTGCCAGCAGCCGACAAGAGGGACAGGATAATTCACCCCTCCACTTT
CASSRQEGQDNSPLHF
>15|TRBV6-5|NA|once|TRBJ1-2
TGTGCCAGCAGTCAATGGTTGACGGCGCTCGGGGGCTACACCTTC
CASSQWLTALGGYTF
>15|TRBV5-1|NA|NA|TRBJ1-1
TGCGCCAGCAGCTTGGGGACAGCTTCTGTTCCCCTAGCTTTCTTT
CASSLGTASVPLAFF
>11|TRBV6-5|NA|NA|TRBJ2-2
TGTGCCAGCAGTAGCGGCGGGGAGCTGTTTTTT
CASSSGGELFF
>12|TRBV6-6|NA|NA|TRBJ1-6
TGTGCCAGCAGTAACTACCCGGGACCCCTCCACTTT
CASSNYPGPLHF
>15|TRBV7-9|NA|NA|TRBJ2-7
TGTGCCAGCAGCTTAGAGGGGACACGACTCTACGAGCAGTACTTC
CASSLEGTRLYEQYF
>13|TRBV9|NA|NA|TRBJ2-7
TGTGCCAGCAGCGTAGAATGGTCCGGCGAGCAGTACTTC
CASSVEWSGEQYF
>17|TRBV5-1|NA|NA|TRBJ2-7
TGCGCCAGCAGCTTGGCCCCGGCGACAGGAGCAACGGGGGAGCAGTACTTC
CASSLAPATGATGEQYF
>17|TRBV4-1|TRBD1|NA|TRBJ2-7
TGCGCCAGCAGCCTTCGCCTCTCCCGGGACAGTACCTACGAGCAGTACTTC
CASSLRLSRDSTYEQYF
>13|TRBV4-2|NA|NA|TRBJ2-2
TGTGCCAGCAGCCCGGCAGGGACCGGGGAGCTGTTTTTT
CASSPAGTGELFF
>14|TRBV4-1|NA|NA|TRBJ1-1
TGCGCCAGCAGCCAAGCTCCGGTGGTCTCTGAAGCTTTCTTT
CASSQAPVVSEAFF
>15|TRBV6-5|TRBD1|once|TRBJ1-1
TGTGCCAGCAGTTACGGGACAGGGGAGGACACTGAAGCTTTCTTT
CASSYGTGEDTEAFF
>13|TRBV4-3|TRBD1|NA|TRBJ1-1
TGCGCCAGCAGCCCGACAGGGGGCTTGGAAGCTTTCTTT
CASSPTGGLEAFF
>15|TRBV6-5|NA|NA|TRBJ2-5
TGTGCCAGCAGTTACGGTTCCCGACATCCGGAGACCCAGTACTTC
CASSYGSRHPETQYF
>14|TRBV23-1|TRBD1|NA|TRBJ1-2
TGCGCCAGCAGTCACGGACAGGGCAACTGTGGCTACACCTTC
CASSHGQGNCGYTF
>17|TRBV7-2|TRBD1|NA|TRBJ1-5
TGTGCCAGCAGCTTAGTGGGTCGGGGACAGGGCAATCAGCCCCAGCATTTT
CASSLVGRGQGNQPQHF
>16|TRBV4-2|TRBD2|NA|TRBJ2-1
TGTGCCAGCAGTCAAGAGGCTAGCGGGGGGGCCAATGAGCAGTTCTTC
CASSQEASGGANEQFF